This T cell receptor beta chain was captured in a study of vaccination and CD4 T cells after COVID-19. Across the study: SARS-CoV-2 was confirmed by nasal swab PCR; disease was mild in several, severe in one. Overlapping spike peptides from SARS-CoV-2, HCoV-NL63, HCoV-OC43 and HCoV-229E served to stimulate the cells.

The V and J ends lost 1 base and 3 bases, in that order; junction bases with no gene match: 7. Per germline, CDR1 DFQATT and CDR2 SNEGSKA (reference sequence). The CDR3 consists of 18 residues. Treatment in this sample: approximately nine-day PBMC culture with coronavirus spike peptide pools or control peptides (ViraFEST assay). Comment on this clonotype: Its target is unknown.

Oncomine TCR Beta short-read sequencing was applied to DNA from cultured CD4+ T cells. In this case, cultured CD4+ T cells provided the extracted genomic DNA. A single record per CDR3 protein comes from TCRdb applying MiXCR to the PCR reads. The data show around 19,000 distinct CDR3 sequences, less than 70% seen once. The TCR was taken from a human donor who had recovered from COVID-19. Input material: CD4+ T cells from blood, cultured in vitro. The chain is built from TRBV20-1 and TRBJ2-3, with 16 bases that match TRBD2. For the CDR3, the DNA is TGCAGTGCTAGAGGGGGACTAGCGGGAGGGCCGGGGACAGATACGCAGTATTTT. Residues: CSARGGLAGGPGTDTQYF.